Listed here are 16 T cell receptor beta chains from one sample, sequenced in a study of cytomegalovirus exposure and HLA in healthy donors. PCR employed 60 Vbeta and 13 Jbeta primers. Clones were sequenced by immunoSEQ multiplex PCR, and TCRdb holds only the in-frame ones, with some missing. The sample spans approximately 50,000 clones; the ten largest clones claim roughly 5.5%. Input material: PBMCs. The receptors here all came from a male donor in good health and CMV-seropositive.

The V gene is TRBV5-1, the J gene TRBJ2-2, with D perhaps matching TRBD1 (5 bases). Trimming stripped 6 bases from V and 16 bases from J, with 22 bases between. Germline CDR1 and CDR2: SGHRS and YFSETQ. The CDR3 has 13 residues. CDR3 in amino acids: CASMDGRAELRFF. The DNA for the CDR3 is TGCGCCAGCATGGACGGCAGGGCGGAGCTGCGGTTTTTT.

The gene calls are TRBV7-9 and TRBJ1-1; TRBD1 matches at 8 bases. Germline values: CDR1 SEHNR, CDR2 FQNEAQ (reference sequence). This CDR3 has 14 amino acids. Trimming cost V 2 bases and J 5 bases; bases outside gene matches: 4. The chain's CDR3 is CASSLSGGETEAFF. In nucleotides, the CDR3 is TGTGCCAGCAGCTTATCAGGGGGCGAAACTGAAGCTTTCTTT.

The chain joins TRBV6-4 to TRBJ2-3; 15 bases fit TRBD2. Germline V gene data show CDR1 as MRHNA and CDR2 as SNTAGT. V dropped 4 bases and J dropped 3; count of bases not matched to a gene: 2. CDR3 length equals 16 residues. The CDR3 sequence: CASSAGTSGGTDTQYF. The CDR3, as DNA: TGTGCCAGCAGTGCCGGGACTAGCGGGGGGACAGATACGCAGTATTTT.

This rearrangement joins TRBV7-3 to TRBJ2-3, with a tentative D call TRBD2 (5 bases). V was shortened by 5 bases and J by 6 bases, with 12 bases between the two germline ends. The CDR3 spans 13 residues. Germline assignment: CDR1 SGHTA and CDR2 FQGTGA. In DNA form, the CDR3 reads TGTGCCAGCAGCGCTAGCATGTTGGATACGCAGTATTTT. The encoded protein is CASSASMLDTQYF.

The chain employs TRBV7-9 and TRBJ2-1; unclear D gene. Trimming cost V 3 bases and J 4 bases, with 7 bases left between them. CDR3 length: 13 residues. Germline CDR1 and CDR2: SEHNR and FQNEAQ (reference sequence). The CDR3 DNA follows: TGTGCCAGCAGCTTTTACAGTTACAATGAGCAGTTCTTC. Translated: CASSFYSYNEQFF.

The rearrangement uses TRBV7-2 and TRBJ2-7; 11 bases match TRBD1. This CDR3 region has 17 residues. CDR1 and CDR2 from the germline V gene are SGHTA and FQGNSA. The J segment lost 2 bases and the V segment lost 0 bases, leaving 6 bases of the junction unmatched. CDR3 DNA sequence: TGTGCCAGCAGCTTAGCGGCCAGGACAGGGGGCGCCTACGAGCAGTACTTC. It encodes CASSLAARTGGAYEQYF.

The chain is built from TRBV10-3 and TRBJ1-2; a weak D match, TRBD1 (5 bases). The CDR3 covers 15 residues. CDR1 and CDR2 (germline): ENHRY, SYGVKD. The germline V and J ends were trimmed by 4 bases and 8 bases, with 20 bases remaining between them. The CDR3 bases are TGTGCCATCAGTGGTCAGGCAGGGCAAGCATGGGGCTACACCTTC. Its protein product is CAISGQAGQAWGYTF.

The chain has TRBV28 and TRBJ1-1; D may be TRBD1 (6 bases). There are 15 residues in the CDR3. V lost 7 bases, J lost 1 base, and 16 bases lay in between. Germline V gene lookup returns CDR1 MDHEN and CDR2 SYDVKM. The CDR3 DNA reads TGTGCCAGCAACCCCAGGGGAATGGGGAACACTGAAGCTTTCTTT. Its translation: CASNPRGMGNTEAFF.

The genes are TRBV6-1 and TRBJ2-5, with D possibly matching TRBD2 (6 bases). The V gene's germline CDR1 is MNHNS and CDR2 SASEGT. The CDR3 runs 15 residues. V lost 1 base, J lost 2 bases, and 11 bases lay in between. The CDR3 protein is CASSEGGGLQETQYF. The DNA for the CDR3 is TGTGCCAGCAGTGAAGGTGGCGGACTACAAGAGACCCAGTACTTC.

This clone is called medium-sized (0.01 to 0.1%) based on its frequency. The chain joins TRBV2 to TRBJ1-5, with D possibly TRBD1 on 6 matching bases. Trimming stripped 4 bases from V and 5 bases from J, with 12 bases between. Germline V lookup: CDR1 SNHLY, CDR2 FYNNEI. The CDR3 is 14 amino acids. The DNA for the CDR3 is TGTGCCAGCAGTGCAGGGGCCTCTTATCAGCCCCAGCATTTT. Translated: CASSAGASYQPQHF.

The rearrangement uses TRBV4-3 and TRBJ2-7; the match to TRBD1 covers 10 bases. The V gene's germline CDR1 is LGHNA and CDR2 YSLEER. Germline trimming cut 3 bases from V and 3 bases from J; bases unmatched to any gene: 8. There are 16 residues in the CDR3. In DNA, the CDR3 is TGCGCCAGCAGCCAGGGGACAGGGGCCCAACTCTACGAGCAGTACTTC. It is translated as CASSQGTGAQLYEQYF.

The rearrangement links TRBV28 to TRBJ2-1; 11 nucleotides line up with TRBD2. V was clipped by 4 bases and J by 6 bases; unmatched bases: 5. This CDR3 spans 15 amino acids. Looked up from germline, CDR1 is MDHEN and CDR2 is SYDVKM. CDR3 nucleotides: TGTGCCAGCAGTTCCCCTAGCGGGGGGCCCAATGAGCAGTTCTTC. Translated, it gives CASSSPSGGPNEQFF.

The chain carries TRBV9 and TRBJ2-1; 7 bases are shared with TRBD1. Germline loops: CDR1 SGDLS, CDR2 YYNGEE. The CDR3 covers 17 residues. V lost 3 bases to trimming and J lost 0 bases; unmatched junction nucleotides: 9. The CDR3 region has the DNA TGTGCCAGCAGCGCAAGACAGGGCGTAAGCTCCTACAATGAGCAGTTCTTC. Translated, it gives CASSARQGVSSYNEQFF.

V is TRBV11-2 and J is TRBJ2-7; tentative D call: TRBD1 (5 bases). Trimming stripped 4 bases from V and 3 bases from J, with 10 bases between. There are 13 residues in the CDR3. Germline V gene sequence: CDR1 SGHAT, CDR2 FQNNGV. CDR3 DNA sequence: TGTGCCAGCAGCTCATACAGGAACTACGAGCAGTACTTC. Translated, it gives CASSSYRNYEQYF.

The chain is built from TRBV5-4 and TRBJ2-3, with TRBD2 matching 7 bases. CDR1 and CDR2 (germline): SGHNT, YYREEE (reference sequence). Germline trimming cut 2 bases from V and 5 bases from J; bases unmatched to any gene: 2. The CDR3 consists of 13 residues. The chain's CDR3 is CASSFRGEDTQYF. DNA for the CDR3: TGTGCCAGCAGCTTTCGGGGGGAAGATACGCAGTATTTT. Filled out from reference TRBV5-4 and TRBJ2-3, the complete variable domain reads ETGVTQSPTHLIKTRGQQVTLRCSSQSGHNTVSWYQQALGQGPQFIFQYYREEENGRGNFPPRFSGLQFPNYSSELNVNALELDDSALYLCASSFRGEDTQYFGPGTRLTVL.

The chain is built from TRBV6-5 and TRBJ1-3; D not certain. Trimming stripped 4 bases from V and 0 bases from J, with 7 bases between. Germline V lookup: CDR1 MNHEY, CDR2 SVGAGI. The CDR3 loop spans 14 amino acids. The CDR3 loop is CASSSLGSGNTIYF. Here the CDR3 DNA reads TGTGCCAGCAGTTCCCTAGGCTCTGGAAACACCATATATTTT.